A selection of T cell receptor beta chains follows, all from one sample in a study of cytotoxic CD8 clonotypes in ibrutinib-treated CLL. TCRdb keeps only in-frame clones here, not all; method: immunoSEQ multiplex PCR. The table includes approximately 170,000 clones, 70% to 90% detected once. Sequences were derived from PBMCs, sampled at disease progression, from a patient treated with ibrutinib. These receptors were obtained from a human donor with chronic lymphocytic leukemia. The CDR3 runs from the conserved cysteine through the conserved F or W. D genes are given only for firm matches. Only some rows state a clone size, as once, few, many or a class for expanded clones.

CASSLASGIIDGYTF,TGCGCCAGCAGCTTGGCTTCCGGGATCATCGATGGCTACACCTTC,TRBJ1-2,TRBV5-1,.,.
CAIGTSGSLIGELFF,TGTGCCATTGGGACTAGCGGGAGTCTTATCGGGGAGCTGTTTTTT,TRBJ2-2,TRBV6-1,.,TRBD2
CASSLRQGSYEKLFF,TGCGCCAGCAGCCTACGACAGGGCAGTTATGAAAAACTGTTTTTT,TRBJ1-4,TRBV4-1,.,TRBD1
CASSQGELRRAERTYEQYF,TGCGCCAGCAGCCAAGGTGAACTTCGGAGGGCCGAGAGGACCTACGAGCAGTACTTC,TRBJ2-7,TRBV4-1,.,.
CASSTGEGEDLSEGYTF,TGCGCCAGCAGCACCGGAGAGGGGGAGGATCTCTCGGAGGGCTACACCTTC,TRBJ1-2,TRBV5-1,.,.
CASSLYRTGTETQYF,TGTGCCAGCAGTTTATACCGGACAGGGACGGAGACCCAGTACTTC,TRBJ2-5,TRBV27,.,TRBD1
CASSLRQGLLSSYNEQFF,TGCGCCAGCAGCTTGCGCCAGGGCCTTCTTAGCTCCTACAATGAGCAGTTCTTC,TRBJ2-1,TRBV5-1,.,.
CASSLYPLAGEWFEQYF,TGTGCCAGCAGTTTATACCCCTTAGCGGGAGAGTGGTTCGAGCAGTACTTC,TRBJ2-7,TRBV27,.,TRBD2
CASKTGATNEKLFF,TGTGCCAGCAAGACAGGGGCAACTAATGAAAAACTGTTTTTT,TRBJ1-4,TRBV27,.,TRBD1
CASSVAPGRPGLAGPEISYNEQFF,TGTGCCAGCAGCGTAGCCCCCGGACGGCCGGGACTAGCGGGACCGGAGATCTCCTACAATGAGCAGTTCTTC,TRBJ2-1,TRBV9,.,TRBD2
CASSVGTETHGYTF,TGCGCCAGCAGCGTCGGGACCGAAACCCATGGCTACACCTTC,TRBJ1-2,TRBV5-1,.,.
CASLGGSYEQYF,TGTGCCAGCCTCGGGGGTTCCTACGAGCAGTACTTC,TRBJ2-7,TRBV2,.,.
CASNHPGQGKEKLFF,TGTGCCAGCAACCACCCCGGACAGGGGAAGGAAAAACTGTTTTTT,TRBJ1-4,TRBV6-6,.,TRBD1
CASSKGSTNEKLFF,TGTGCCAGCAGCAAGGGATCAACTAATGAAAAACTGTTTTTT,TRBJ1-4,TRBV6-1,.,.
CASSEPGFRTSGTDTQYF,TGTGCCAGCAGTGAGCCAGGTTTCCGGACTAGCGGCACAGATACGCAGTATTTT,TRBJ2-3,TRBV6-1,.,TRBD2
CSVEVGSEAFF,TGCAGCGTTGAAGTGGGGTCTGAAGCTTTCTTT,TRBJ1-1,TRBV29-1,.,.
CAIRPGTNANYGYTF,TGTGCCATCAGGCCCGGGACAAACGCTAACTATGGCTACACCTTC,TRBJ1-2,TRBV10-3,few,.
CASSEGGLADNNEQFF,TGTGCCAGCAGTGAAGGGGGACTAGCGGATAACAATGAGCAGTTCTTC,TRBJ2-1,TRBV2,.,TRBD2
CASSDFLGLGTGGADDKAFF,TGTGCCAGCAGTGACTTTTTGGGCCTCGGGACAGGGGGCGCCGATGATAAAGCTTTCTTT,TRBJ1-1,TRBV6-1,.,TRBD1
CASSIRLGDGKLFF,TGTGCCAGTAGTATAAGGCTCGGGGATGGAAAACTGTTTTTT,TRBJ1-4,TRBV19,.,.
CASSSRYEAFF,TGTGCCAGCAGCTCCCGATATGAAGCTTTCTTT,TRBJ1-1,TRBV7-9,.,.
CASPDPTGGTEAFF,TGTGCCAGCCCAGACCCGACAGGAGGCACTGAAGCTTTCTTT,TRBJ1-1,TRBV7-9,.,.
CAWSWGVREKLFF,TGTGCCTGGAGTTGGGGGGTTCGTGAAAAACTGTTTTTT,TRBJ1-4,TRBV30,.,.
CASSLWASGLADTQYF,TGTGCCAGCAGTTTATGGGCTAGCGGGCTCGCAGATACGCAGTATTTT,TRBJ2-3,TRBV28,.,TRBD2
CASSSPGSKADTQYF,TGTGCCAGCAGCTCGCCGGGCTCTAAAGCAGATACGCAGTATTTT,TRBJ2-3,TRBV7-2,.,.
CASSLKSTSSYEQYF,TGTGCCAGCAGTTTGAAGTCGACTAGCTCCTACGAGCAGTACTTC,TRBJ2-7,TRBV27,.,.
CASSPREGRDEQYF,TGCGCCAGCAGCCCGAGGGAGGGGAGGGACGAGCAGTACTTC,TRBJ2-7,TRBV5-1,few,TRBD2
CASSVEQGTIYEQYF,TGTGCCAGCAGCGTAGAACAGGGAACGATATACGAGCAGTACTTC,TRBJ2-7,TRBV9,.,.
CASSLVSGSRYNEQFF,TGCGCCAGCAGCTTAGTCAGCGGGAGCCGTTACAATGAGCAGTTCTTC,TRBJ2-1,TRBV5-1,.,TRBD2
CASRMDRAPGYGYTF,TGTGCCAGCAGAATGGACAGGGCCCCCGGCTATGGCTACACCTTC,TRBJ1-2,TRBV2,.,TRBD1
CASGPGQWGYGYTF,TGTGCCAGTGGTCCCGGACAGTGGGGCTATGGCTACACCTTC,TRBJ1-2,TRBV19,.,.
CASSVHSSGNTIYF,TGTGCCTCTTCTGTACACAGCTCTGGAAACACCATATATTTT,TRBJ1-3,TRBV19,.,.
CASSRGLAGGWTYEQYF,TGTGCCAGCAGCCGCGGACTAGCGGGAGGGTGGACCTACGAGCAGTACTTC,TRBJ2-7,TRBV11-3,.,TRBD2
CASINLAGINTGELFF,TGTGCCAGCATTAACCTAGCGGGAATAAACACCGGGGAGCTGTTTTTT,TRBJ2-2,TRBV2,.,TRBD2
CASSWEGSGSTDTQYF,TGTGCCAGCAGCTGGGAAGGTAGCGGGAGCACAGATACGCAGTATTTT,TRBJ2-3,TRBV11-3,many,TRBD2
CASSLAGGSNEQFF,TGTGCCAGCAGCTTGGCCGGTGGGAGTAATGAGCAGTTCTTC,TRBJ2-1,TRBV5-6,.,.
CASSQEVGSNNEKLFF,TGCGCCAGCAGCCAAGAAGTAGGAAGCAATAATGAAAAGCTGTTTTTT,TRBJ1-4,TRBV4-3,.,.
CASSQRDYGYTF,TGTGCCAGCAGCCAACGAGATTATGGCTACACCTTC,TRBJ1-2,TRBV14,.,.
CASSPFFNYGYTF,TGTGCCAGCAGCCCTTTCTTTAACTATGGCTACACCTTC,TRBJ1-2,TRBV5-8,.,.
CASSLSFRVYLMGYTF,TGTGCCAGCAGTTTATCTTTTCGAGTATACCTTATGGGCTACACCTTC,TRBJ1-2,TRBV28,.,.
CASGGTKNTGELFF,TGTGCCAGCGGCGGGACTAAGAACACCGGGGAGCTGTTTTTT,TRBJ2-2,TRBV6-1,.,TRBD2
CASSPRDSQNTGELFF,TGTGCCAGCAGCCCCCGGGATTCCCAGAACACCGGGGAGCTGTTTTTT,TRBJ2-2,TRBV28,.,.
CASNILAGGPGELFF,TGCGCCAGCAACATACTAGCGGGAGGACCCGGGGAGCTGTTTTTT,TRBJ2-2,TRBV5-1,.,TRBD2
CASSSQNELDYNEQFF,TGTGCCAGCAGCTCCCAGAATGAGCTGGATTACAATGAGCAGTTCTTC,TRBJ2-1,TRBV13,.,.
CASSVTRELVNEQFF,TGTGCCAGCAGCGTGACGAGGGAGTTGGTCAATGAGCAGTTCTTC,TRBJ2-1,TRBV7-3,.,.
CSVEDSGGNAYEQYF,TGCAGCGTTGAAGATTCGGGAGGGAATGCCTACGAGCAGTACTTC,TRBJ2-7,TRBV29-1,once,TRBD2